This entry lists 2 T cell receptor beta chains sequenced from one sample in a study of shared clonotypes between healthy human individuals. Generated by immunoSEQ multiplex PCR, the TCRdb table keeps only in-frame clones and is missing some. The sample lists 450,000 to 600,000 clones, 79% occurring once. Source material: PBMCs. The receptors come from a woman aged 40 to 50 in good health. Some clones in this sample may be carry-over from other donors' samples.

The CDR3 protein is CASSSTGTGGYNEQFF. CDR3 DNA: TGTGCCAGCAGCAGCACCGGGACAGGGGGCTACAATGAGCAGTTCTTC. The chain couples TRBV5-4 to TRBJ2-1, with 11 bases that match TRBD1. V gave up 4 bases and J gave up 3 bases; unmatched junction bases: 6. This CDR3 spans 16 amino acids. Germline CDR1 SGHNT, CDR2 YYREEE (reference sequence).

This CDR3 reads CASSPTVSYNEQFF. CDR3 in DNA: TGCGCCAGCAGCCCGACCGTCTCCTACAATGAGCAGTTCTTC. The chain uses TRBV5-1 and TRBJ2-1; D gene uncertain. Trimming pared 4 bases from V and 0 bases from J, leaving 8 bases between. The length of the CDR3 is 14 residues. CDR1 and CDR2 from the germline V gene are SGHRS and YFSETQ.